The 17 T cell receptor beta chains in this list originate from one sample, sequenced in a study of blood T cell repertoires in COVID-19. Libraries were prepared by immunoSEQ multiplex PCR; TCRdb keeps only in-frame clonotypes and omits some of them. The sample lists about 190,000 clones, approximately 79% occurring once. Sequencing was done on a sample of peripheral blood. The source of these receptors is a woman in her 50s with acute or convalescent COVID-19.

The rearrangement links TRBV27 to TRBJ2-1, with D possibly matching TRBD2 (5 bases). V was trimmed by 3 bases and J by 0 bases, leaving 6 bases between them. Germline loops: CDR1 MNHEY, CDR2 SMNVEV (reference sequence). This CDR3 contains 14 residues. The CDR3 coding sequence is TGTGCCAGCAGTTTGAGCGGCTCCTACAATGAGCAGTTCTTC. This codes for CASSLSGSYNEQFF.

V gene TRBV28 combines with J gene TRBJ1-5; D gene ambiguous. Trimming took off 5 bases at V and 4 bases at J, with 6 bases between the two ends. The germline V gene has CDR1 MDHEN and CDR2 SYDVKM. The CDR3 contains 12 residues. In DNA form, the CDR3 reads TGTGCCAGCAGTCCTATGAATCAGCCCCAGCATTTT. Amino acids: CASSPMNQPQHF.

The chain joins TRBV6-5 to TRBJ2-7; TRBD2 might be the D (6 bases). This CDR3 contains 13 residues. Germline lookup yields CDR1 MNHEY and CDR2 SVGAGI. V lost 7 bases, J lost 4 bases, and 14 bases lay in between. This chain's CDR3 is CASKEGRDYEQYF. The CDR3 DNA is TGTGCCAGCAAGGAGGGCAGGGATTACGAGCAGTACTTC.

The chain combines TRBV6-5 with TRBJ2-7, with D uncertain. V dropped 8 bases and J dropped 5 bases, with 13 bases sitting between them. CDR3 length: 12 residues. Per germline, CDR1 MNHEY and CDR2 SVGAGI. The CDR3 loop is CASAVYEDEQYF. The CDR3 DNA reads as TGTGCCAGCGCCGTTTACGAGGACGAGCAGTACTTC.

The genes are TRBV5-1 and TRBJ1-1; 7 positions agree with TRBD1. Germline assignment: CDR1 SGHRS and CDR2 YFSETQ. V lost 5 bases, J lost 5 bases, and 9 bases stayed unmatched. The length of the CDR3 is 14 residues. The CDR3: CASRKGAGGTEAFF. CDR3 in DNA: TGCGCCAGCAGGAAAGGGGCAGGGGGGACTGAAGCTTTCTTT.

This rearrangement joins TRBV6-5 to TRBJ2-5; 9 positions match TRBD1. There are 16 residues in the CDR3. Trimming removed 0 bases from V and 5 bases from J; junction bases left unmatched: 7. CDR1 is MNHEY, CDR2 SVGAGI, per germline. CDR3 sequence (DNA): TGTGCCAGCAGTTACTCCGGGACAGGGTTACGGGAGACCCAGTACTTC. Encoded protein: CASSYSGTGLRETQYF.

The V call is TRBV28, the J call TRBJ1-2; D is unresolved. V was cut by 2 bases and J by 4 bases, with 11 bases left in between. CDR3 size: 14 residues. Germline V gene data show CDR1 as MDHEN and CDR2 as SYDVKM. In nucleotides, the CDR3 is TGTGCCAGCAGTTTAGTAACACTACTCTATGGCTACACCTTC. As protein: CASSLVTLLYGYTF.

The chain carries TRBV28 and TRBJ2-1; the D is unclear. The CDR3 covers 13 residues. Per germline, CDR1 MDHEN and CDR2 SYDVKM. The germline V and J ends were trimmed by 3 bases and 6 bases, with 9 bases remaining between them. CDR3 DNA: TGTGCCAGCAGTTTCGAAACTCTCAATGAGCAGTTCTTC. This gives the protein CASSFETLNEQFF.

The chain uses TRBV5-1 and TRBJ2-5, with D perhaps TRBD2 (5 bases). There are 12 residues in the CDR3. Trimming shortened V by 4 bases and J by 5 bases, and 9 bases separated the two germline ends. Germline assignment: CDR1 SGHRS and CDR2 YFSETQ. The CDR3 region has the DNA TGCGCCAGCAGCCGGGATTGGGAGACCCAGTACTTC. This gives the protein CASSRDWETQYF.

The sample holds one count of this clone. The chain is built from TRBV14 and TRBJ2-7; a weak D match, TRBD1 (6 bases). Per germline, CDR1 SGHDN and CDR2 FVKESK. CDR3 length: 15 amino acids. Trimming took off 0 bases at V and 6 bases at J, with 15 bases between the two ends. This chain's CDR3 is CASSQDRARGSEQYF. The DNA of the CDR3 is TGTGCCAGCAGCCAAGATCGGGCCAGGGGTTCCGAGCAGTACTTC.

This clone was observed a handful of times. This chain uses TRBV27 with TRBJ2-1; TRBD2 agrees at 7 bases. The CDR3 loop spans 18 amino acids. CDR1 and CDR2 from the germline V gene are MNHEY and SMNVEV (reference sequence). The J segment lost 4 bases and the V segment lost 3 bases, leaving 15 bases of the junction unmatched. The CDR3 DNA follows: TGTGCCAGCAGTTTCAATTTTCGTGGTAGCGGGCAATACAATGAGCAGTTCTTC. Its translation is CASSFNFRGSGQYNEQFF.

This chain connects TRBV19 to TRBJ1-3, with D possibly TRBD1 on 5 matching bases. V was cut by 6 bases and J by 0 bases, with 15 bases left in between. Germline V CDR1 and CDR2: LNHDA, SQIVND (reference sequence). There are 16 residues in the CDR3. CDR3 region: CASSPRGVRSGNTIYF. In DNA form, the CDR3 reads TGTGCCAGTAGCCCGCGGGGGGTCCGCTCTGGAAACACCATATATTTT. The full variable domain, rest sourced from reference TRBV19 and TRBJ1-3, is DGGITQSPKYLFRKEGQNVTLSCEQNLNHDAMYWYRQDPGQGLRLIYYSQIVNDFQKGDIAEGYSVSREKKESFPLTVTSAQKNPTAFYLCASSPRGVRSGNTIYFGEGSWLTVV.

This clone occurred once. The chain carries TRBV9 and TRBJ2-7; 7 nucleotides match TRBD1. The CDR3 runs 13 residues. Looked up from germline, CDR1 is SGDLS and CDR2 is YYNGEE. Trimming at V came to 0 bases and at J to 9 bases, leaving 6 bases not matched to a gene. In DNA form, the CDR3 reads TGTGCCAGCAGCGTAGGACAGGCAGGGGGGCAGTACTTC. Translated, it gives CASSVGQAGGQYF.

A single count supports this clone. J is TRBJ1-4 and V is TRBV30, with 9 bases identical to TRBD1. With 2 bases clipped from V and 8 bases from J, the junction kept 6 bases outside the gene matches. The CDR3 extends over 14 amino acids. CDR1 and CDR2 (germline): GTSNPN, SVGIG (reference sequence). As DNA, the CDR3 is TGTGCCTGGAGTACCGGACAGGGGAAGGAAAAACTGTTTTTT. Protein sequence: CAWSTGQGKEKLFF.

The rearrangement joins TRBV10-3 to TRBJ2-3; TRBD2 matches at 7 bases. The CDR3 sequence is 17 residues long. V lost 3 bases, J lost 0 bases, and 9 bases stayed unmatched. Germline-derived CDR1 and CDR2 are ENHRY and SYGVKD. CDR3 in amino acids: CAISDGGLVVSTDTQYF. CDR3 nucleotide sequence: TGTGCCATCAGTGACGGTGGACTAGTTGTCAGCACAGATACGCAGTATTTT.

This clone was seen a handful of times. This sequence joins TRBV19 and TRBJ2-1; 7 positions match TRBD2. CDR3 length: 13 residues. In germline, CDR1 is LNHDA, CDR2 SQIVND (reference sequence). The V gene end was trimmed by 3 bases and the J gene end by 15 bases; junction bases not matched to a gene: 11. The chain's CDR3 is CASSIDVSGKAFF. The CDR3 DNA reads TGTGCCAGTAGTATTGACGTCAGCGGGAAGGCGTTCTTC.

This clone was counted a few times. The rearrangement links TRBV18 to TRBJ2-5; D remains ambiguous. The CDR3 is 13 residues long. The ends were cut back, 2 bases at V and 3 bases at J, with 7 bases in the middle. Germline V gives CDR1 KGHSH, CDR2 LQKENI. The CDR3 DNA sequence: TGTGCCAGCTCACCATTGCAGGAAGAGACCCAGTACTTC. Translated: CASSPLQEETQYF.